Listed below are T cell receptor beta chains from one sample, sequenced in a study of shared clonotypes between healthy human individuals. The table came from immunoSEQ multiplex PCR; TCRdb's copy has only in-frame clones and leaves some out. The sample holds 500,000 or so clones, roughly 95% seen once. Sequenced sample: naive CD4+ T cells sorted from blood. All receptors come from a woman in her 30s in good health. CDR3s include the opening cysteine and the closing phenylalanine or tryptophan. A D gene is named only where the DNA matches it firmly. For some rows the clone size is stated as once, few or many, or as a class when expanded; others skip it.

D gene | J gene | V gene | clone size | CDR3 DNA | CDR3 protein
TRBD2 | TRBJ2-2 | TRBV19 | - | TGTGCCAGCACCATGTCCGGACTAGCGGGAGGTCCCACCGGGGAGCTGTTTTTT | CASTMSGLAGGPTGELFF
- | TRBJ2-1 | TRBV7-9 | - | TGTGCCAGCAGCTTAGGCCTCAGGTCCCGCTACAATGAGCAGTTCTTC | CASSLGLRSRYNEQFF
- | TRBJ2-7 | TRBV7-2 | - | TGTGCCAGCAGCTTAGTCGGCGGGGGCAATTCCTACGAGCAGTACTTC | CASSLVGGGNSYEQYF
- | TRBJ1-3 | TRBV5-6 | - | TGTGCCAGCAGCTTGGGAGGGAACTCTGGAAACACCATATATTTT | CASSLGGNSGNTIYF
- | TRBJ2-2 | TRBV4-1 | - | TGCGCCAGCAGCCGCTACGTACTGGGACAGAACACCGGGGAGCTGTTTTTT | CASSRYVLGQNTGELFF
- | TRBJ2-1 | TRBV5-1 | once | TGCGCCAGCCGAATAAAAAATGAGCAGTTCTTC | CASRIKNEQFF
- | TRBJ1-3 | TRBV5-1 | - | TGCGCCAGCAGCTCCGACGGGGGAATGTCGAACACCATATATTTT | CASSSDGGMSNTIYF
- | TRBJ1-2 | TRBV5-4 | - | TGTGCCAGCAGCTTGCCGGGACAAGCCTATGGCTACACCTTC | CASSLPGQAYGYTF
- | TRBJ2-7 | TRBV2 | - | TGTGCCAGCAGCCCCAGTCGGTCCTACGAGCAGTACTTC | CASSPSRSYEQYF
- | TRBJ1-5 | TRBV28 | - | TGTGCCAGCACTTTCCGAAGGGAAGGGAAAATTAATCAGCCCCAGCATTTT | CASTFRREGKINQPQHF
- | TRBJ1-5 | TRBV13 | - | TGTGCCAGCAGCTTAGGGGGGGTTGGTCAGCCCCAGCATTTT | CASSLGGVGQPQHF
- | TRBJ1-1 | TRBV6-6 | - | TGTGCCAGCCTACCGCCGGATAACACTGAAGCTTTCTTT | CASLPPDNTEAFF
- | TRBJ2-3 | TRBV5-1 | - | TGCGCCAGCAGCTTGGCCAGGGTAGGTGGAGATACGCAGTATTTT | CASSLARVGGDTQYF
- | TRBJ1-2 | TRBV18 | few | TGTGCCAGCTCAAGGGGAGAGGACTATGGCTACACCTTC | CASSRGEDYGYTF
- | TRBJ1-1 | TRBV2 | - | TGTGCCAGCAGTGGGCTTGGTTCTGAAGCTTTCTTT | CASSGLGSEAFF
TRBD2 | TRBJ2-1 | TRBV5-8 | - | TGTGCCAGCACCGCGCGGCGGGGTAGCGGGAGATTGTCCTACAATGAGCAGTTCTTC | CASTARRGSGRLSYNEQFF
TRBD2 | TRBJ2-2 | TRBV14 | - | TGTGCCAGCAGCCAAACCAAGCGGGAGGGCCGTCGCACCGGGGAGCTGTTTTTT | CASSQTKREGRRTGELFF
- | TRBJ1-1 | TRBV28 | - | TGTGCCAGCAGTCCAGGGACAACGGGGACTGAAGCTTTCTTT | CASSPGTTGTEAFF
- | TRBJ1-4 | TRBV4-1 | - | TGCGCCAGCAGCCTCCATCCTGGACCGCAAGAAAAACTGTTTTTT | CASSLHPGPQEKLFF
TRBD1 | TRBJ2-1 | TRBV5-1 | - | TGCGCCAGCAGCTTGGACGGGACAGCCATTTACAATGAGCAGTTCTTC | CASSLDGTAIYNEQFF
TRBD2 | TRBJ2-7 | TRBV6-1 | once | TGTGCCAGCAGTGATGCGGGAGGGGCCTACGAGCAGTACTTC | CASSDAGGAYEQYF
- | TRBJ2-1 | TRBV15 | - | TGTGCCACCAGCAGATACTCCGGAGGTCACAATGAGCAGTTCTTC | CATSRYSGGHNEQFF
- | TRBJ1-2 | TRBV9 | - | TGTGCCTCCGGTGGGAACTATGGCTACACCTTC | CASGGNYGYTF
- | TRBJ2-7 | TRBV28 | - | TGTGCCAGCAGCCCGCCGGCCCCTAGCTACGAGCAGTACTTC | CASSPPAPSYEQYF
- | TRBJ2-7 | TRBV5-1 | once | TGCGCCAGCAGCTTGGCCGCGACCGCGGAACCCTACGAGCAGTACTTC | CASSLAATAEPYEQYF
TRBD2 | TRBJ2-2 | TRBV5-1 | - | TGCGCCAGCAGTGAAGCGGGAGACACCGGGGAGCTGTTTTTT | CASSEAGDTGELFF
- | TRBJ1-5 | TRBV25-1 | - | TGTGCCAGCAGTGAAGAGTGGGGACCCCAGCCCCAGCATTTT | CASSEEWGPQPQHF
- | TRBJ2-5 | TRBV28 | - | TGTGCCAGCAGTCAGAACAGGAGGGAGACCCAGTACTTC | CASSQNRRETQYF
TRBD1 | TRBJ1-4 | TRBV5-6 | - | TGTGCCAGCAGCTTGGCCTTTGGACAGGGGGGTGAAAAACTGTTTTTT | CASSLAFGQGGEKLFF
- | TRBJ1-1 | TRBV27 | few | TGTGCCAGCAGTACAGGTTCTTCTGAAGCTTTCTTT | CASSTGSSEAFF
- | TRBJ1-2 | TRBV7-9 | - | TGTGCCAGCAGCTTTATGGGGTCTAACTATGGCTACACCTTC | CASSFMGSNYGYTF
- | TRBJ2-4 | TRBV28 | - | TGTGCCAGCAGGAGACGAGGAGGAAACATTCAGTACTTC | CASRRRGGNIQYF
- | TRBJ2-4 | TRBV7-9 | - | TGTGCCAGCAGCCCTCAGGGCGGCATTCAGTACTTC | CASSPQGGIQYF
TRBD2 | TRBJ2-7 | TRBV7-6 | - | TGTGCCAGCAGCTCCACACTAGCGGGACCCAAGGTTGAAGCCTACGAGCAGTACTTC | CASSSTLAGPKVEAYEQYF
- | TRBJ1-2 | TRBV10-3 | - | TGTGCCATCAGTGCCGGAACCGGGGCCGGAGGCTACACCTTC | CAISAGTGAGGYTF
TRBD2 | TRBJ2-3 | TRBV29-1 | - | TGCAGCGTTGTTGTGGCGGGAGGGCCAGGGGATACGCAGTATTTT | CSVVVAGGPGDTQYF
- | TRBJ1-4 | TRBV28 | - | TGTGCCAGCAGTTTAGTCAGGACTTCTAATGAAAAACTGTTTTTT | CASSLVRTSNEKLFF
- | TRBJ1-5 | TRBV4-1 | - | TGCGCCAGCAGCCAAGGAGACACTCATAGCAATCAGCCCCAGCATTTT | CASSQGDTHSNQPQHF
- | TRBJ1-1 | TRBV19 | - | TGTGCCAGTAGTCCCCGACAGAACACTGAAGCTTTCTTT | CASSPRQNTEAFF
- | TRBJ2-3 | TRBV19 | - | TGTGCCAGTAGTATACAGGGGAGAAGCACAGATACGCAGTATTTT | CASSIQGRSTDTQYF
TRBD1 | TRBJ2-1 | TRBV19 | - | TGTGCCAGTAGATTTTCAGGGGGCGGGAATGAGCAGTTCTTC | CASRFSGGGNEQFF
TRBD2 | TRBJ2-5 | TRBV19 | - | TGTGCCAGTAGTAGAAGGGAGGCGGGAGCTCAAGGGACTTCCCAAGAGACCCAGTACTTC | CASSRREAGAQGTSQETQYF
- | TRBJ2-1 | TRBV5-5 | - | TGTGCCAGCAGCCTGGGTGTCTCCCTTTCAAATGAGCAGTTCTTC | CASSLGVSLSNEQFF
- | TRBJ1-2 | TRBV2 | - | TGTGCCAGCAACAGGGCTAACTATGGCTACACCTTC | CASNRANYGYTF
- | TRBJ2-3 | TRBV19 | - | TGTGCCAGTTCTCGACAGAGTGGATACACAGATACGCAGTATTTT | CASSRQSGYTDTQYF
- | TRBJ2-5 | TRBV7-8 | few | TGTGCCAGCACCCAGGGGCGGTCGCAAGAGACCCAGTACTTC | CASTQGRSQETQYF
TRBD2 | TRBJ2-2 | TRBV7-9 | - | TGTGCCAGCAGCAAACGACTAGCGGGAGGGTCGAACACCGGGGAGCTGTTTTTT | CASSKRLAGGSNTGELFF